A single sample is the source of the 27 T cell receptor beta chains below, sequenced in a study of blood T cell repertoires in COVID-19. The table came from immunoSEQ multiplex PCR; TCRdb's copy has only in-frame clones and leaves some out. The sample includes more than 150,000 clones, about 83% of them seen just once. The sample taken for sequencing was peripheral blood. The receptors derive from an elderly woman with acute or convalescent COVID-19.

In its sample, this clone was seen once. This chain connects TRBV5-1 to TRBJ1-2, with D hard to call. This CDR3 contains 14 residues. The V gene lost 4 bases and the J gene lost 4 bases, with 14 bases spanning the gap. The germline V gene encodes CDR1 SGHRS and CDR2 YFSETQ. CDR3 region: CASSVGGRSYGYTF. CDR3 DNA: TGCGCCAGCAGCGTGGGAGGGAGATCCTATGGCTACACCTTC.

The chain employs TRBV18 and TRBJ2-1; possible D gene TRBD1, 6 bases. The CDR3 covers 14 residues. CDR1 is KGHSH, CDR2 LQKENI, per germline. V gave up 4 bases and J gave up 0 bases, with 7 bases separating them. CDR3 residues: CASSRQDSYNEQFF. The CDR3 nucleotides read TGTGCCAGCTCACGACAGGACTCCTACAATGAGCAGTTCTTC.

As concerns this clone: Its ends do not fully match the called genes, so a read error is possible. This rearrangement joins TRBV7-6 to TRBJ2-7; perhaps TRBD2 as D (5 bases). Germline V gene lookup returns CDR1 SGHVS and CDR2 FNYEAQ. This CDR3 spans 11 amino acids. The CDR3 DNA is TGTGCCAGCAGCCTAGCCCGCGAGCAGTACTTC. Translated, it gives CASSLAREQYF. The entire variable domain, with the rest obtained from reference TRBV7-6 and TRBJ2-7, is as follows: GAGVSQSPRYKVTKRGQDVALRCDPISGHVSLYWYRQALGQGPEFLTYFNYEAQQDKSGLPNDRFSAERPEGSISTLTIQRTEQRDSAMYRCASSLAREQYFGPGTRLTVT.

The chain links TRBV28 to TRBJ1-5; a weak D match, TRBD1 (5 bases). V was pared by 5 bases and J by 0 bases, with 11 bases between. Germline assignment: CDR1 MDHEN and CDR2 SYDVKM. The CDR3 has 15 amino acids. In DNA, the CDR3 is TGTGCCAGCAGTGGTCCGGGGGATAGCAATCAGCCCCAGCATTTT. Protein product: CASSGPGDSNQPQHF.

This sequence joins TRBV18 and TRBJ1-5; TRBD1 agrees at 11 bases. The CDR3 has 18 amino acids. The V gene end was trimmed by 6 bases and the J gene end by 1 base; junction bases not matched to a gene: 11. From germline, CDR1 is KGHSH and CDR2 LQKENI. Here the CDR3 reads CASSPSGTGGTSNQPQHF. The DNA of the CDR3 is TGTGCCAGCTCCCCTAGCGGGACAGGGGGAACAAGCAATCAGCCCCAGCATTTT.

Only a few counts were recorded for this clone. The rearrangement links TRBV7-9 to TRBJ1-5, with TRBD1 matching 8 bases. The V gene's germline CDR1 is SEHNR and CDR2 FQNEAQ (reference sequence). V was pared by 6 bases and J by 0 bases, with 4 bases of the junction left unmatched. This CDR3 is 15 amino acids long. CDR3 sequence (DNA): TGTGCCAGCAGTACCGACAGGGGTAGCAATCAGCCCCAGCATTTT. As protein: CASSTDRGSNQPQHF.

The CDR3 here is CAIRGLSYGYTF. DNA of the CDR3: TGTGCCATCCGCGGACTGAGCTATGGCTACACCTTC. The chain recombines TRBV19 with TRBJ1-2; D not resolved. CDR3 length: 12 amino acids. Germline V gene data show CDR1 as LNHDA and CDR2 as SQIVND (reference sequence). Between the trimmed V and J ends, which lost 10 bases and 4 bases, there was a span of 13 bases.

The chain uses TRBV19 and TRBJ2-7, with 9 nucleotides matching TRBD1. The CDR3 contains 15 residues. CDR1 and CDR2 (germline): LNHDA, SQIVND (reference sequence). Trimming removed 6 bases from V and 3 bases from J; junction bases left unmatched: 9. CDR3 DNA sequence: TGTGCCAGTAGCCCCGGACAGGGGTTTCTCTACGAGCAGTACTTC. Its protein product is CASSPGQGFLYEQYF.

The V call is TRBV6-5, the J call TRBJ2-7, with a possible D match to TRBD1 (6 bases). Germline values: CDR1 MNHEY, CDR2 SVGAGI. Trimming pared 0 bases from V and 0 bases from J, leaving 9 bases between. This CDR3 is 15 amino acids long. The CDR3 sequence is CASSYSLDSSYEQYF. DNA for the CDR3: TGTGCCAGCAGTTACTCTCTGGACAGCTCCTACGAGCAGTACTTC.

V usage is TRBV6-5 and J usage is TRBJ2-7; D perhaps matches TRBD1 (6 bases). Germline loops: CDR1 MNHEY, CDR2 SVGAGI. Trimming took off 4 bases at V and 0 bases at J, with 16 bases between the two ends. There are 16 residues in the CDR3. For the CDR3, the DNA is TGTGCCAGCAGTTCAGGACAGCCCTATAGCTCCTACGAGCAGTACTTC. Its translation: CASSSGQPYSSYEQYF.

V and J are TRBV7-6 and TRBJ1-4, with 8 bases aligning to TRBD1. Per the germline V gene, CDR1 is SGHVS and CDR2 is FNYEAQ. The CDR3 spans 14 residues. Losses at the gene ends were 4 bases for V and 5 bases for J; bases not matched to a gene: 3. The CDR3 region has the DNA TGTGCCAGCAGCTCGGGACAGGAAAATGAAAAACTGTTTTTT. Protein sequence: CASSSGQENEKLFF.

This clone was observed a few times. This CDR3 is CASSLIPGQGYGYTF. The DNA of the CDR3 is TGCGCCAGCAGCCTAATTCCGGGACAGGGGTATGGCTACACCTTC. V usage is TRBV5-1 and J usage is TRBJ1-2, with 10 bases lining up with TRBD1. Per the germline V gene, CDR1 is SGHRS and CDR2 is YFSETQ. This CDR3 is 15 amino acids long. V lost 4 bases, J lost 5 bases, and 8 bases stayed unmatched.

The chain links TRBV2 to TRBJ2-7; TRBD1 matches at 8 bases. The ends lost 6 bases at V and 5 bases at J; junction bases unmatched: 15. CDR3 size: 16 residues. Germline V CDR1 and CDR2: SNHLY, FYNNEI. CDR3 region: CASRSRTGWGSNEQYF. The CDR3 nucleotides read TGTGCCAGCAGGAGCAGGACAGGGTGGGGATCGAACGAGCAGTACTTC.

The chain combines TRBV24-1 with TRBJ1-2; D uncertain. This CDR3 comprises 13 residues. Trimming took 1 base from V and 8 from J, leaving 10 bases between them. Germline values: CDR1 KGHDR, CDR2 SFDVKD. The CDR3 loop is CATSDFAGEGYTF. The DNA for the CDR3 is TGTGCCACCAGTGATTTTGCGGGAGAGGGCTACACCTTC.

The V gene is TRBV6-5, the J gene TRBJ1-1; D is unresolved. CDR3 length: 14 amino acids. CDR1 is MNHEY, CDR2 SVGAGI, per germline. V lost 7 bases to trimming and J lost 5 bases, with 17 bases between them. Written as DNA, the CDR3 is TGTGCCAGCACTCCCTTCGAGGGCGATACTGAAGCTTTCTTT. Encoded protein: CASTPFEGDTEAFF.

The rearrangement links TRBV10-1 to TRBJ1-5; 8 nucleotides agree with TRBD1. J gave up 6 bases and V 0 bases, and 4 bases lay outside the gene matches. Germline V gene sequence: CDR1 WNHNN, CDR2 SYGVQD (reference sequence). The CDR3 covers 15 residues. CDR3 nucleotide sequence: TGCGCCAGCAGTGAGTCCGGACAGGGCGGTCAGCCCCAGCATTTT. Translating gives CASSESGQGGQPQHF.

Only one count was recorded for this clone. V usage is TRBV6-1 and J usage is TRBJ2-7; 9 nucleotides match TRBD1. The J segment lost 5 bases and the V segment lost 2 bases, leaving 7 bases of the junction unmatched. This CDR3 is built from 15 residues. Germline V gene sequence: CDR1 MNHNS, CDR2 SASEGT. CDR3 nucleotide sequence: TGTGCCAGCAGTGAACCCGGGACAGGGAGAAACGAGCAGTACTTC. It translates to CASSEPGTGRNEQYF.

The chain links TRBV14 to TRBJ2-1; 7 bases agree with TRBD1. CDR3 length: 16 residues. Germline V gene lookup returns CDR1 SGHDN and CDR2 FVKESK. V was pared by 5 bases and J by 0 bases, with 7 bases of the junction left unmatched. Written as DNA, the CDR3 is TGTGCCAGCAGCTACGGACAGGCGAGCTCCTACAATGAGCAGTTCTTC. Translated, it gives CASSYGQASSYNEQFF.

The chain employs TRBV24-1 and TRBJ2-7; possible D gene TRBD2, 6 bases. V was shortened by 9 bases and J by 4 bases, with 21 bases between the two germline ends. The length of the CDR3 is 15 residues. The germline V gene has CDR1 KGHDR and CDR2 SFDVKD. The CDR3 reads CATPPTTDYIYEQYF. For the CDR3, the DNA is TGTGCCACCCCTCCCACCACGGACTATATTTACGAGCAGTACTTC.

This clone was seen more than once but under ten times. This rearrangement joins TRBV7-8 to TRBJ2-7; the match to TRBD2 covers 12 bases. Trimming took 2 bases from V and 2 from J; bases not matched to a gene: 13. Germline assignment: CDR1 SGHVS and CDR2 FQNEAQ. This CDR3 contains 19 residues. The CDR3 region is CASSLPSGRAQTSAYEQYF. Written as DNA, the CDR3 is TGTGCCAGCAGCTTACCTAGCGGGAGGGCCCAGACGTCGGCCTACGAGCAGTACTTC.

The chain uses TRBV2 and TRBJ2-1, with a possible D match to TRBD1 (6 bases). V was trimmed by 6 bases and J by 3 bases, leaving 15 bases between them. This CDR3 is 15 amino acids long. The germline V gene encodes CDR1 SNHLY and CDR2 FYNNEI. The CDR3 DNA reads TGTGCCAGCAGGCAACAGGGTGGGATCTACAATGAGCAGTTCTTC. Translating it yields CASRQQGGIYNEQFF.

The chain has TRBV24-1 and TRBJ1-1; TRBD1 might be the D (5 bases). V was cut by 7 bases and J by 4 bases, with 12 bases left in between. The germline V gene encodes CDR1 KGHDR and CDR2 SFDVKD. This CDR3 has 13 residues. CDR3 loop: CATRGTLGTEAFF. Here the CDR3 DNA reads TGTGCCACCAGAGGGACTTTGGGCACTGAAGCTTTCTTT.

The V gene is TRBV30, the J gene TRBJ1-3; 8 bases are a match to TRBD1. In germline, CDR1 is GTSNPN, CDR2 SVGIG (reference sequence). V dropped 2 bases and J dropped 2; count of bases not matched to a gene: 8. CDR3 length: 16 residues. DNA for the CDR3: TGTGCCTGGAGTAGCCCGGACAGGGTCGCTGGAAACACCATATATTTT. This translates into CAWSSPDRVAGNTIYF.

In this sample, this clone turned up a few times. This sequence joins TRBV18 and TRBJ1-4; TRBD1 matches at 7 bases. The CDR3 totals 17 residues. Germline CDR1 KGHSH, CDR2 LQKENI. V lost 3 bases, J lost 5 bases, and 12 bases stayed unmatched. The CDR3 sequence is CASSPPTGDRRNEKLFF. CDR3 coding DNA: TGTGCCAGCTCACCTCCAACAGGGGATCGAAGGAATGAAAAACTGTTTTTT.

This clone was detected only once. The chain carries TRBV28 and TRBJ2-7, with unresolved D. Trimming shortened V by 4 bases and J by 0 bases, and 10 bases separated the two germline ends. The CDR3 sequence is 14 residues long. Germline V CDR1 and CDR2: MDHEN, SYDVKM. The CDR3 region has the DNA TGTGCCAGCAGTTACAGTGTTAACTCCTACGAGCAGTACTTC. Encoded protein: CASSYSVNSYEQYF. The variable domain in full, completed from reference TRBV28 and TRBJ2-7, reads DVKVTQSSRYLVKRTGEKVFLECVQDMDHENMFWYRQDPGLGLRLIYFSYDVKMKEKGDIPEGYSVSREKKERFSLILESASTNQTSMYLCASSYSVNSYEQYFGPGTRLTVT.

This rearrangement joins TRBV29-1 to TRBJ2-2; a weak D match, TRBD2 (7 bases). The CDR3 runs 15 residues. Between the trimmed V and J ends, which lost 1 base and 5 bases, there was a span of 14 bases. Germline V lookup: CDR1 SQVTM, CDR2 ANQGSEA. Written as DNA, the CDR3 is TGCAGCGTTGAAGTAGGGGGGGCACGGACCGGGGAGCTGTTTTTT. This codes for CSVEVGGARTGELFF.

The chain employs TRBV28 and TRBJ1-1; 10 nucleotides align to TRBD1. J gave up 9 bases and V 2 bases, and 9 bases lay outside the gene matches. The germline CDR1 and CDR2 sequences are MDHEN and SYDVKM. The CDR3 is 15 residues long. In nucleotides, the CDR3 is TGTGCCAGCAGTTTACATGGCCGGGACAGGGGACAAGCTTTCTTT. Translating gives CASSLHGRDRGQAFF.